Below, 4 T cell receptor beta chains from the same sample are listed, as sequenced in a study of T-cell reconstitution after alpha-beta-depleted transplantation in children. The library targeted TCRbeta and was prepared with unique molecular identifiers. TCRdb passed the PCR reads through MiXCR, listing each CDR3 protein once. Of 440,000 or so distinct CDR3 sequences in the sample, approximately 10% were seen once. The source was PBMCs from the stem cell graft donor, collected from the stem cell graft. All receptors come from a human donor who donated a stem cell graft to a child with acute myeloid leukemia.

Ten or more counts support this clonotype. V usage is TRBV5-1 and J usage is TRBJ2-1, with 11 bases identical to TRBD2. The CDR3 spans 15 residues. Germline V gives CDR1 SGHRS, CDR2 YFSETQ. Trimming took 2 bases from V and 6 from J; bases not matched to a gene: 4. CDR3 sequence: CASSFTSGSFNEQFF. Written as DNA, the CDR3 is TGCGCCAGCAGCTTTACTAGCGGGAGTTTCAATGAGCAGTTCTTC.

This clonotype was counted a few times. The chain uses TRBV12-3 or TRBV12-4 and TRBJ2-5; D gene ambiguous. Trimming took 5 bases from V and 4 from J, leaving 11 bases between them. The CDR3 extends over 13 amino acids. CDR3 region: CASSPQALETQYF. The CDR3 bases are TGTGCCAGCAGTCCTCAGGCGTTAGAGACCCAGTACTTC.

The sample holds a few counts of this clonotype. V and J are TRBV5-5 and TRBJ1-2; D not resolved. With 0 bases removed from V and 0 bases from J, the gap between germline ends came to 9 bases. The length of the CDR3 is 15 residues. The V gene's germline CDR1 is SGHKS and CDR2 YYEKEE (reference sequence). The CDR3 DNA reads TGTGCCAGCAGCTTGGGGCCACTTACTAACTATGGCTACACCTTC. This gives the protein CASSLGPLTNYGYTF.

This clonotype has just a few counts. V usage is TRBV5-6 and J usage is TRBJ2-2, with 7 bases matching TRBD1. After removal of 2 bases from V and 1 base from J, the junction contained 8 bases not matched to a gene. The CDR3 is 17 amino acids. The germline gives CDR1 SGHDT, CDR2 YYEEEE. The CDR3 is CASSLDVDRENTGELFF. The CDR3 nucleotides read TGTGCCAGCAGCTTAGATGTAGACAGGGAGAACACCGGGGAGCTGTTTTTT. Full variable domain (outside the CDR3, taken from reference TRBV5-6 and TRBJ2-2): DAGVTQSPTHLIKTRGQQVTLRCSPKSGHDTVSWYQQALGQGPQFIFQYYEEEERQRGNFPDRFSGHQFPNYSSELNVNALLLGDSALYLCASSLDVDRENTGELFFGEGSRLTVL.